Here is one T cell receptor beta chain with its context. Its antigen remains unidentified. Possible read error: a much larger clone is one base away. Arm-PCR of CDR3 regions with iRepertoire HTBI primers generated TCR beta libraries. In the original analysis: Among the samples, roughly 65 TRBV and 12 to 15 TRBJ segments were identified. TCRdb analysed the multiplex PCR reads with MiXCR anew, one entry per CDR3 protein. These V and J calls derive from TCRdb rather than the authors' analysis. The sample yields more than 300,000 distinct CDR3 sequences, approximately 25% seen once. The data are from a study of regulatory T cells in long-lasting Graves disease. Whole-study results and caveats: Persistent disease preferred TRBV28, TRBJ1-2 and TRBJ2-5. Persistent Graves' cases showed lower TCR diversity than newly diagnosed cases.

Germline lookup yields CDR1 SNHLY and CDR2 FYNNEI. Trimming took 7 bases from V and 5 from J; bases not matched to a gene: 5. The CDR3 is made up of 13 amino acids. Time point reported: persistent/refractory GD, antithyroid drugs over 5 years with positive TRAb. RNA isolated from PBMCs was used to make the TCR library. The chain couples TRBV2 to TRBJ2-7, with 10 bases aligning to TRBD1. The source was peripheral blood mononuclear cells (PBMCs), collected when the disease was refractory, from a patient treated with antithyroid drugs. The sequence was obtained from a woman in her thirties or forties with Graves disease. The CDR3 is CASIGTGDHEQYF. DNA of the CDR3: TGTGCCAGCATCGGGACAGGGGACCACGAGCAGTACTTC. The full variable domain, with the rest looked up from reference TRBV2 and TRBJ2-7, is EPEVTQTPSHQVTQMGQEVILRCVPISNHLYFYWYRQILGQKVEFLVSFYNNEISEKSEIFDDQFSVERPDGSNFTLKIRSTKLEDSAMYFCASIGTGDHEQYFGPGTRLTVT.